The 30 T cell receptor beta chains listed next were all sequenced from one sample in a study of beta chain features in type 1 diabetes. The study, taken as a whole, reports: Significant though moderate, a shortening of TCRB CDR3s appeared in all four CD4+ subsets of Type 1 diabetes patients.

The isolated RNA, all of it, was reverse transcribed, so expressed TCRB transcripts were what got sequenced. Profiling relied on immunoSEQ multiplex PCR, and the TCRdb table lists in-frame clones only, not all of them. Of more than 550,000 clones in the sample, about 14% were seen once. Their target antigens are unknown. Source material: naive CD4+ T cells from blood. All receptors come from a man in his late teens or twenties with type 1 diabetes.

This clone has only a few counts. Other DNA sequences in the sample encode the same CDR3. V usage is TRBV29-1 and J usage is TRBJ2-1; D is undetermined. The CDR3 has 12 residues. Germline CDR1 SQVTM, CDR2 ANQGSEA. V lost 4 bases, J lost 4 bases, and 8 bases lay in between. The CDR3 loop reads CSVGRTYNEQFF. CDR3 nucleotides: TGCAGCGTTGGCAGGACGTACAATGAGCAGTTCTTC.

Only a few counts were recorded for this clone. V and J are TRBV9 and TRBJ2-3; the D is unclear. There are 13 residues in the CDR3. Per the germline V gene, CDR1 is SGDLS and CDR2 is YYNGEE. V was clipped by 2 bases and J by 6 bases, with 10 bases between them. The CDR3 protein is CASSVSPKDTQYF. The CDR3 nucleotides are TGTGCCAGCAGCGTGTCCCCGAAGGATACGCAGTATTTT.

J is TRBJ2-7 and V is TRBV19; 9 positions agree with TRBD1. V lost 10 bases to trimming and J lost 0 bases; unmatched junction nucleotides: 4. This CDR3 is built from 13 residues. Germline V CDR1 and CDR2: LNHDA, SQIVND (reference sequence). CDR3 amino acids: CATSQGASYEQYF. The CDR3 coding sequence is TGTGCCACTTCACAGGGGGCCTCCTACGAGCAGTACTTC.

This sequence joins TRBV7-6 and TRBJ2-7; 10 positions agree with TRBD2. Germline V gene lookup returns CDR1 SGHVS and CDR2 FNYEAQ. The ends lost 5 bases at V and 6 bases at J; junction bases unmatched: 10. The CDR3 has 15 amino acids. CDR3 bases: TGTGCCAGCAGCCCCCGGACTAGCGGCCCAGCCGAGCAGTACTTC. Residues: CASSPRTSGPAEQYF.

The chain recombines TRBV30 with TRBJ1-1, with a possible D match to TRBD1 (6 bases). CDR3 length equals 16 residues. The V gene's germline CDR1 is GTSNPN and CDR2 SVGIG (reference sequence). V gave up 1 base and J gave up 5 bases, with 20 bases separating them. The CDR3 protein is CAWSGILQGRRTEAFF. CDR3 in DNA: TGTGCCTGGAGTGGAATACTACAGGGACGACGGACTGAAGCTTTCTTT.

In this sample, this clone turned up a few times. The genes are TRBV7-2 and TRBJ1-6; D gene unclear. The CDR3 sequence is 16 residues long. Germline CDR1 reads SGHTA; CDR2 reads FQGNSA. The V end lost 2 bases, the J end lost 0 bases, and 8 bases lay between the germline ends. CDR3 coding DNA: TGTGCCAGCAGCTTATCGAGGAGCTCCTATAATTCACCCCTCCACTTT. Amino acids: CASSLSRSSYNSPLHF.

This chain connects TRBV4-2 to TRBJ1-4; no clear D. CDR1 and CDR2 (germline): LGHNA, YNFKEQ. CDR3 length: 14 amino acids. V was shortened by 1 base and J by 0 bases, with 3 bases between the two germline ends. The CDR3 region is CASSQGATNEKLFF. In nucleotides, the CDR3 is TGTGCCAGCAGCCAAGGAGCAACTAATGAAAAACTGTTTTTT.

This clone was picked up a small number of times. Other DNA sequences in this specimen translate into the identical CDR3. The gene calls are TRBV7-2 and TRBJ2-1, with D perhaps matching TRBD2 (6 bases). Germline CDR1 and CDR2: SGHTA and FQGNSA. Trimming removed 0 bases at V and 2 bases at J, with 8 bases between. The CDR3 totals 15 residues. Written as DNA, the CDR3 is TGTGCCAGCAGCTTAGCCGCGGGGACCTACAATGAGCAGTTCTTC. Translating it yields CASSLAAGTYNEQFF.

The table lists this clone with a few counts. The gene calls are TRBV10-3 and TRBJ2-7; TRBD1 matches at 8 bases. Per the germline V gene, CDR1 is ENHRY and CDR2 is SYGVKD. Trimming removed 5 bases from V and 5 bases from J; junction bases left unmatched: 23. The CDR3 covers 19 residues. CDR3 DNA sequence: TGTGCCATCAGTCCCACCGATGTGGACAGGGATGAAGGACGACACGAGCAGTACTTC. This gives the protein CAISPTDVDRDEGRHEQYF.

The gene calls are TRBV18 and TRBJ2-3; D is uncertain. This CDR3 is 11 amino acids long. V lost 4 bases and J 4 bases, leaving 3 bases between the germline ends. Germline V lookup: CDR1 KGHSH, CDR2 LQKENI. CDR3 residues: CASSLPDTQYF. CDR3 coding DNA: TGTGCCAGCTCACTTCCAGATACGCAGTATTTT.

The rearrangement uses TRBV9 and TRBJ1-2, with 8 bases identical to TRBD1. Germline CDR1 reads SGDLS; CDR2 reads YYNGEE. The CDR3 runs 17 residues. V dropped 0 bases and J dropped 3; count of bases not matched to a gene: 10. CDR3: CASSVGGGTGPDYGYTF. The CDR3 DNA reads TGTGCCAGCAGCGTAGGTGGAGGGACAGGCCCTGACTATGGCTACACCTTC.

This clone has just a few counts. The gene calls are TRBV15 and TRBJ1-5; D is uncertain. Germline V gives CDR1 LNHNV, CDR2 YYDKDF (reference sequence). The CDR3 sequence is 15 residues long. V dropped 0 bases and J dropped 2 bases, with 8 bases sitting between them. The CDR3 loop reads CATSRDRAGNQPQHF. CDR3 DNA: TGTGCCACCAGCAGAGATCGGGCTGGCAATCAGCCCCAGCATTTT. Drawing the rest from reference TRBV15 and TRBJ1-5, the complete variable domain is DAMVIQNPRYQVTQFGKPVTLSCSQTLNHNVMYWYQQKSSQAPKLLFHYYDKDFNNEADTPDNFQSRRPNTSFCFLDIRSPGLGDTAMYLCATSRDRAGNQPQHFGDGTRLSIL.

CDR3 in amino acids: CSVEGLYSNEQFF. In DNA form, the CDR3 reads TGCAGCGTTGAGGGACTATACTCCAATGAGCAGTTCTTC. This chain uses TRBV29-1 with TRBJ2-7; TRBD2 aligns across 7 bases. The end of the DNA aligns better with TRBJ2-1, so the J call may be wrong. Germline V gene lookup returns CDR1 SQVTM and CDR2 ANQGSEA. This CDR3 spans 13 amino acids.

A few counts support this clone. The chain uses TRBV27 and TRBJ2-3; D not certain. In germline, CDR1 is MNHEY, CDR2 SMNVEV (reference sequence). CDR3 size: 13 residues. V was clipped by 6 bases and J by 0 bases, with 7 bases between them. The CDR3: CASSLASTDTQYF. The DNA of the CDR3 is TGTGCCAGCAGCCTGGCTAGCACAGATACGCAGTATTTT.

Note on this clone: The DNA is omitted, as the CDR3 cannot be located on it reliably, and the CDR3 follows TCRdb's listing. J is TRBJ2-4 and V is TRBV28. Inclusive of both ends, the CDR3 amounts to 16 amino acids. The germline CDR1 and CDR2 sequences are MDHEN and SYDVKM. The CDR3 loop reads CASSSSGLLAKNIQYF.

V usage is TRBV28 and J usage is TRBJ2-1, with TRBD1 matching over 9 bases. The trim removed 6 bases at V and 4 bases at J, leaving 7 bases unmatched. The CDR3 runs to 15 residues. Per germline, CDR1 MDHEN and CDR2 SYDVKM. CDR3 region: CASSLGTGRYNEQFF. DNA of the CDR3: TGTGCCAGCAGCCTCGGGACAGGGAGGTACAATGAGCAGTTCTTC.

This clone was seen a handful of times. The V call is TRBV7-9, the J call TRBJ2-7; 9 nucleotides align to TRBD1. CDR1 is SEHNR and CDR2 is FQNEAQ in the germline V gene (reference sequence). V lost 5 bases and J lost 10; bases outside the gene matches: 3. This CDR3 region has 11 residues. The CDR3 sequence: CASSRDRVQYF. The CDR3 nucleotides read TGTGCCAGCAGCAGGGACAGGGTACAGTACTTC.

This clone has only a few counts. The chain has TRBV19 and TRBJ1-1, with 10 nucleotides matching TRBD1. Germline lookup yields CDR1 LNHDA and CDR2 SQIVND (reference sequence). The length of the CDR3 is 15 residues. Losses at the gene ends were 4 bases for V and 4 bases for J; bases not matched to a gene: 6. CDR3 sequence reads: CASSTAGTGVTEAFF. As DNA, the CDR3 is TGTGCCAGTAGTACCGCCGGGACAGGGGTCACTGAAGCTTTCTTT.

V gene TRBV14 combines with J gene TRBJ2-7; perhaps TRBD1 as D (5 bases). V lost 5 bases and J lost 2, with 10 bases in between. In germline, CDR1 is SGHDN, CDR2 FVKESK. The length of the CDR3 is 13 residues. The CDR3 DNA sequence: TGTGCCAGCAGCTCCCGACAGACCTACGAGCAGTACTTC. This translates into CASSSRQTYEQYF.

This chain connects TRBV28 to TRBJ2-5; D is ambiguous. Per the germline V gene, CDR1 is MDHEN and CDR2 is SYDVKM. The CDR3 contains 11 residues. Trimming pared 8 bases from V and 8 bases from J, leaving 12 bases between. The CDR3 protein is CASQTRVTQYF. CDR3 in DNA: TGTGCCAGCCAAACAAGGGTAACCCAGTACTTC.

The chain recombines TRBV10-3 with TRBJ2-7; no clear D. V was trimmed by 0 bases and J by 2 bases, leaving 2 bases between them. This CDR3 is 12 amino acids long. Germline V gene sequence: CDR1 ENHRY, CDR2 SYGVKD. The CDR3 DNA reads TGTGCCATCAGTGAGTCCACCTACGAGCAGTACTTC. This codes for CAISESTYEQYF.

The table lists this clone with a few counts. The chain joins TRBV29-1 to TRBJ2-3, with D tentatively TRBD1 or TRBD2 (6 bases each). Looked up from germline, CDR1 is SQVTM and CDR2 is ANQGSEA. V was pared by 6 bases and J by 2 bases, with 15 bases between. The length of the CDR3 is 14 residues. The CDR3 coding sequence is TGCAGCGTCCTGAACGGGGGACACACAGATACGCAGTATTTT. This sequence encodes CSVLNGGHTDTQYF.

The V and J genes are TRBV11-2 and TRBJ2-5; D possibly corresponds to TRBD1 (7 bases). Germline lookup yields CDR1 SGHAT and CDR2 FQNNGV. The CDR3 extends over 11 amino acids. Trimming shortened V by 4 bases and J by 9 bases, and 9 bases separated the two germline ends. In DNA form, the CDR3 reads TGTGCCAGCAGCTCCAGGGGGGCCCAGTACTTC. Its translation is CASSSRGAQYF.

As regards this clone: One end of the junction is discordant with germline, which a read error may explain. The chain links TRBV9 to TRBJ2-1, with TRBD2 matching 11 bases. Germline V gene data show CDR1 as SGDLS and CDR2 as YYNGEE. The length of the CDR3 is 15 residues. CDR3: CACSELAGVISEQFF. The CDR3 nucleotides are TGTGCCTGCAGCGAACTAGCGGGAGTTATAAGTGAGCAGTTCTTC.

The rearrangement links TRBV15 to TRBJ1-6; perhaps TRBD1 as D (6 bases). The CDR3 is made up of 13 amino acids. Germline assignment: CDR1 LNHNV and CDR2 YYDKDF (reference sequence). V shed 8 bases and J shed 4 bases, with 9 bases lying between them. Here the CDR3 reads CATQGGYNSPLHF. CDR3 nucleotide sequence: TGTGCCACCCAAGGGGGGTATAATTCACCCCTCCACTTT.

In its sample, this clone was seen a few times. The CDR3 sequence is CSAESRGGGEQYF. The DNA of the CDR3 is TGCAGCGCTGAGTCCAGGGGCGGGGGCGAGCAGTACTTC. The chain is built from TRBV29-1 and TRBJ2-7, with a tentative D call TRBD2 (7 bases). The CDR3 is made up of 13 amino acids. V lost 7 bases and J 6 bases, leaving 19 bases between the germline ends. CDR1 and CDR2 from the germline V gene are SQVTM and ANQGSEA.

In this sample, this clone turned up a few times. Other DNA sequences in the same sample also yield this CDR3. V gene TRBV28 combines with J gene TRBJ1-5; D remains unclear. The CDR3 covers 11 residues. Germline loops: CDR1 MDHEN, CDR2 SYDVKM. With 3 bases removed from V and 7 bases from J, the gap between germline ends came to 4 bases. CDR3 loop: CASSLTQPQHF. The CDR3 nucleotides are TGTGCCAGCAGTTTGACCCAGCCCCAGCATTTT.

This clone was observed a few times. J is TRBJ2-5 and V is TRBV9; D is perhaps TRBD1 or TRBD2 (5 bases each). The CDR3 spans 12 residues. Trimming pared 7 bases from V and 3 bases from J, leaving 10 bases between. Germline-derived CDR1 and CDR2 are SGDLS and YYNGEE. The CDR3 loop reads CASPRGKETQYF. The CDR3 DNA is TGTGCCAGCCCCCGGGGCAAAGAGACCCAGTACTTC. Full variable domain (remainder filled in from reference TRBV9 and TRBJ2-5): DSGVTQTPKHLITATGQRVTLRCSPRSGDLSVYWYQQSLDQGLQFLIQYYNGEERAKGNILERFSAQQFPDLHSELNLSSLELGDSALYFCASPRGKETQYFGPGTRLLVL.

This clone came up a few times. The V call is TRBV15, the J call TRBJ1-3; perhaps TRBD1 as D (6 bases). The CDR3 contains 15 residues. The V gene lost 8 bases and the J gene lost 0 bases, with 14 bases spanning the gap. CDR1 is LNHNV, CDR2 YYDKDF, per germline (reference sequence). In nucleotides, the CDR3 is TGTGCCACCGGGAGGGACACCATCTCTGGAAACACCATATATTTT. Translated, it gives CATGRDTISGNTIYF.

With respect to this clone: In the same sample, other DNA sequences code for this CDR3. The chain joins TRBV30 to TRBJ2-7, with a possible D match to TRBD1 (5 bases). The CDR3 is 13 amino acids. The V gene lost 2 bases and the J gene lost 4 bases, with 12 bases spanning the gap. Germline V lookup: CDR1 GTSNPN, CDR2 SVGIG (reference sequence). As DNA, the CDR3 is TGTGCCTGGAGTCGGCAGGGTATATACGAGCAGTACTTC. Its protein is CAWSRQGIYEQYF.